The 32 T cell receptor beta chains below all came from one sample that was sequenced in a study of molecular identifiers for immune sequencing clone quantification. From the PCR reads, TCRdb called clonotypes with MiXCR, one entry per CDR3 protein. The top ten hold approximately 0.8% of the sample, which has around 460,000 distinct CDR3 sequences, around 23% seen once. The sequenced sample was naive CD8+ T cells from blood, with Jurkat cell RNA spiked in. Sample subset: FACS-sorted CD8+CD4-CCR7+CD45RA+ naive T cells. The receptor set was obtained from a human donor in good health. Some libraries in this study had Jurkat cell RNA spiked in.

Only a few counts were recorded for this clonotype. This chain links TRBV7-9 with TRBJ1-6; D possibly corresponds to TRBD1 (5 bases). Germline assignment: CDR1 SEHNR and CDR2 FQNEAQ (reference sequence). This CDR3 region has 14 residues. The V end lost 1 base, the J end lost 10 bases, and 11 bases lay between the germline ends. The CDR3 DNA follows: TGTGCCAGCAGCTTAGGGCAGGGCCGCTCACCCCTCCACTTT. Translated: CASSLGQGRSPLHF.

This clonotype showed up many times. This rearrangement joins TRBV28 to TRBJ2-7, with a weak D call TRBD2 (5 bases). The CDR3 totals 15 residues. Germline V lookup: CDR1 MDHEN, CDR2 SYDVKM. V was trimmed by 4 bases and J by 5 bases, leaving 18 bases between them. The CDR3 DNA reads TGTGCCAGCAGTTCCTCGGACTCCGGAGTGGACGAGCAGTACTTC. Translation: CASSSSDSGVDEQYF.

Only a few counts were recorded for this clonotype. The chain has TRBV6-5 and TRBJ1-1; perhaps TRBD1 as D (6 bases). The CDR3 covers 15 residues. V was clipped by 2 bases and J by 1 base, with 11 bases between them. Germline-derived CDR1 and CDR2 are MNHEY and SVGAGI. CDR3 DNA: TGTGCCAGCAGTTACGATCGGACAGCGAACACTGAAGCTTTCTTT. Translated: CASSYDRTANTEAFF.

Points on this clonotype: One end of the junction does not line up with germline, which may come from a read error. This chain connects TRBV6-4 to TRBJ1-2; tentatively, D is TRBD1 (6 bases). This CDR3 region has 15 residues. Germline V gene sequence: CDR1 MRHNA, CDR2 SNTAGT. The CDR3 DNA sequence: TGTGCCGGCAGTGACTGGGAGGGGGACGGCTATGGCTACACCTTC. This sequence encodes CAGSDWEGDGYGYTF.

For this clonotype: The junction departs from germline at one end; a sequencing error may be responsible. This chain connects TRBV12-3 or TRBV12-4 to TRBJ2-5; 10 bases align to TRBD2. The CDR3 runs 18 residues. In nucleotides, the CDR3 is TGTGCCAGCAGTTACCTCCCCCCAGCGGGAGGGCCAAAAGAGGCCCAGTACTTC. This gives the protein CASSYLPPAGGPKEAQYF.

This chain links TRBV3-2 with TRBJ1-2; the table's D call of TRBD1 was not tested on the DNA. TRBV3-2 is described as a pseudogene. The CDR3 consists of 15 residues. In nucleotides, the CDR3 is TGTGCCAGCAGCCAAAGCCCTGGAGTTAACTATGGCTACACCTTC. Protein sequence: CASSQSPGVNYGYTF.

This clonotype appeared a single time. V usage is TRBV30 and J usage is TRBJ2-1; possibly TRBD1 for D (6 bases). V lost 2 bases to trimming and J lost 3 bases, with 14 bases between them. This CDR3 contains 15 residues. From germline, CDR1 is GTSNPN and CDR2 SVGIG (reference sequence). CDR3 region: CAWSPRDTVYNEQFF. DNA of the CDR3: TGTGCCTGGAGTCCACGGGACACCGTCTACAATGAGCAGTTCTTC.

Regarding this clonotype: A far larger clone is only one base removed, so a read error is likely. The V gene is TRBV13, the J gene TRBJ2-7; D gene uncertain. Germline values: CDR1 PRHDT, CDR2 FYEKMQ (reference sequence). CDR3 length: 12 residues. Here the CDR3 DNA reads TGTGCCAGAAGCTCGAGTGGGTACGAGCAGTACTTC. This gives the protein CARSSSGYEQYF.

This sequence joins TRBV6-2 or TRBV6-3 and TRBJ1-1, with D possibly matching TRBD1 (5 bases). The CDR3 is 15 amino acids. V was pared by 6 bases and J by 6 bases, with 20 bases between. Germline V gene lookup returns CDR1 MNHEY and CDR2 SVGEGT. The CDR3 region is CASSPYGAILAEAFF. CDR3 DNA sequence: TGTGCCAGCAGCCCCTATGGGGCTATTTTGGCTGAAGCTTTCTTT.

Concerning this clonotype itself: This may be a read error: a much more frequent sequence differs by one nucleotide. V and J are TRBV20-1 and TRBJ1-5; possibly TRBD1 for D (6 bases). This CDR3 comprises 16 residues. Germline lookup yields CDR1 DFQATT and CDR2 SNEGSKA (reference sequence). The CDR3 reads CGARGEQGGRYQPQHF. In nucleotides, the CDR3 is TGCGGTGCTAGAGGCGAACAGGGAGGTCGCTATCAGCCCCAGCATTTT.

This chain joins TRBV4-2 and TRBJ2-7; D is unclear. The ends were cut back, 0 bases at V and 5 bases at J, with 17 bases in the middle. The CDR3 extends over 16 amino acids. In germline, CDR1 is LGHNA, CDR2 YNFKEQ. The CDR3 nucleotides are TGTGCCAGCAGCCAAGAAGGTCAGGCCCTTGGGAACGAGCAGTACTTC. It translates to CASSQEGQALGNEQYF.

For this clonotype: A read error may explain this, as a much larger clone is one base away. The rearrangement links TRBV13 to TRBJ2-3, with a tentative D call TRBD2 (6 bases). This CDR3 contains 17 residues. Looked up from germline, CDR1 is PRHDT and CDR2 is FYEKMQ (reference sequence). The germline V and J ends were trimmed by 5 bases and 1 base, with 19 bases remaining between them. The CDR3 sequence: CASSLSLAWVGTDTQYF. The CDR3 DNA reads as TGTGCCAGCAGCCTCTCGCTAGCGTGGGTGGGCACAGATACGCAGTATTTT.

This clonotype was detected ten times or more. V and J are TRBV27 and TRBJ2-7; maybe TRBD2 (6 bases). Germline CDR1 is MNHEY and CDR2 is SMNVEV (reference sequence). Trimming left V 11 bases short and J 0 bases short, with 14 bases between. This CDR3 is 13 amino acids long. DNA of the CDR3: TGTGCCGCTGGGGGGTTCCGCTCCTACGAGCAGTACTTC. Its translation: CAAGGFRSYEQYF.

V and J are TRBV12-3 or TRBV12-4 and TRBJ2-1, with D perhaps being TRBD1 or TRBD2 (5 bases each). The CDR3 sequence is 16 residues long. The V gene lost 5 bases and the J gene lost 2 bases, with 16 bases spanning the gap. DNA for the CDR3: TGTGCCAGCAGTCCCGGGACGTCAAGGGCCTACAATGAGCAGTTCTTC. Residues: CASSPGTSRAYNEQFF.

Many counts were recorded for this clonotype. The chain couples TRBV7-9 to TRBJ1-4; D not certain. Germline V gene data show CDR1 as SEHNR and CDR2 as FQNEAQ (reference sequence). This CDR3 has 16 residues. V lost 2 bases to trimming and J lost 4 bases, with 14 bases between them. Here the CDR3 reads CASSLPITSVNEKLFF. The CDR3 coding sequence is TGTGCCAGCAGCTTACCCATAACCTCCGTTAATGAAAAACTGTTTTTT.

A few counts support this clonotype. The rearrangement joins TRBV24-1 to TRBJ2-1, with 14 bases lining up with TRBD2. The CDR3 totals 17 residues. Germline-derived CDR1 and CDR2 are KGHDR and SFDVKD. Losses at the gene ends were 1 base for V and 8 bases for J; bases not matched to a gene: 6. The CDR3 DNA is TGTGCCACCAGTGATTTTGGGACTAGCGGGAGTAAGTATGAGCAGTTCTTC. The encoded protein is CATSDFGTSGSKYEQFF.

This clonotype was counted a few times. The rearrangement uses TRBV12-3 or TRBV12-4 and TRBJ2-3; 12 bases are shared with TRBD2. The CDR3 is made up of 15 amino acids. J gave up 2 bases and V 4 bases, and 1 base lay outside the gene matches. The CDR3 region has the DNA TGTGCCAGCAGTTCTAGCGGGGGGGCCACAGATACGCAGTATTTT. It specifies CASSSSGGATDTQYF.

This clonotype was seen repeatedly, ten times or more. J is TRBJ2-7 and V is TRBV29-1, with D possibly being TRBD1 (6 bases). Trimming took 6 bases from V and 3 from J, leaving 15 bases between them. The CDR3 is 13 amino acids. Germline assignment: CDR1 SQVTM and CDR2 ANQGSEA. CDR3 coding DNA: TGCAGCGTGAGAACAGGGTCAGGCTACGAGCAGTACTTC. Protein product: CSVRTGSGYEQYF.

As regards this clonotype: One end of the junction varies from germline; a read error may be responsible. As DNA, the CDR3 is TGTGCCAGCAGTGAAACGAGACTAGCGGGAAGCATAGATACGCAGTATTTT. This sequence encodes CASSETRLAGSIDTQYF. The J gene is TRBJ2-3, the V gene TRBV2; 11 nucleotides line up with TRBD2. The CDR3 extends over 17 amino acids. The germline V gene encodes CDR1 SNHLY and CDR2 FYNNEI.

Points on this clonotype: A much larger clonotype is one base distant, so this may be a read error. The chain carries TRBV11-2 and TRBJ2-5; 7 bases fit TRBD1. The germline V gene has CDR1 SGHAT and CDR2 FQNNGV. V shed 10 bases, J shed 0 bases, and the junction held 8 bases outside the gene matches. The CDR3 is 14 amino acids. CDR3 in DNA: TGTGCCAACAGTCACAGGGGCGACCAAGAGACCCAGTACTTC. It specifies CANSHRGDQETQYF.

This clonotype came up a few times. The CDR3 region is CATGEVGTDTQYF. In DNA, the CDR3 is TGTGCCACCGGGGAGGTGGGCACAGATACGCAGTATTTT. The chain uses TRBV15 and TRBJ2-3; D might be TRBD2 (6 bases). The V and J ends lost 8 bases and 1 base respectively, with 10 bases between them. Germline-derived CDR1 and CDR2 are LNHNV and YYDKDF (reference sequence). This CDR3 has 13 residues. Using reference TRBV15 and TRBJ2-3 for the parts outside the CDR3, the full variable domain is DAMVIQNPRYQVTQFGKPVTLSCSQTLNHNVMYWYQQKSSQAPKLLFHYYDKDFNNEADTPDNFQSRRPNTSFCFLDIRSPGLGDTAMYLCATGEVGTDTQYFGPGTRLTVL.

This clonotype was counted only a few times. This chain joins TRBV9 and TRBJ2-1, with TRBD1 matching over 7 bases. With V trimmed by 2 bases and J by 3 bases, 2 bases remained unmatched. Germline V gene lookup returns CDR1 SGDLS and CDR2 YYNGEE. This CDR3 spans 14 amino acids. The CDR3 region is CASSVGTDYNEQFF. Here the CDR3 DNA reads TGTGCCAGCAGCGTGGGGACAGACTACAATGAGCAGTTCTTC.

This clonotype was detected ten times or more. CDR3 residues: CASSFRKVTPEQYF. The CDR3 coding sequence is TGTGCCAGCAGTTTTCGGAAGGTTACCCCCGAGCAGTACTTC. V gene TRBV28 combines with J gene TRBJ2-7; D unclear. V was shortened by 3 bases and J by 6 bases, with 15 bases between the two germline ends. Germline CDR1 is MDHEN and CDR2 is SYDVKM. The CDR3 totals 14 residues.

This clonotype was detected only a few times. The rearrangement uses TRBV29-1 and TRBJ2-7, with TRBD2 matching over 8 bases. J was trimmed by 0 bases and V by 1 base; bases with no gene match: 8. The CDR3 is 16 amino acids. The germline CDR1 and CDR2 sequences are SQVTM and ANQGSEA. The CDR3 nucleotides are TGCAGCGTTGAAGCTCATCTAGCGGGTACCTCCTACGAGCAGTACTTC. Its translation is CSVEAHLAGTSYEQYF.

The chain combines TRBV4-3 with TRBJ2-1, with 10 bases fitting TRBD2. V shed 0 bases and J 9 bases; nucleotides not matched to a gene: 5. CDR3 size: 15 residues. Germline-derived CDR1 and CDR2 are LGHNA and YSLEER. The CDR3 coding sequence is TGCGCCAGCAGCCAAGATTCCGGACTAGCGGCTGAGCAGTTCTTC. It specifies CASSQDSGLAAEQFF.

The chain combines TRBV7-9 with TRBJ2-5; D not certain. The length of the CDR3 is 16 residues. Germline assignment: CDR1 SEHNR and CDR2 FQNEAQ (reference sequence). The ends were cut back, 2 bases at V and 3 bases at J, with 16 bases in the middle. The CDR3 nucleotides read TGTGCCAGCAGCTTAATGTCCAACGAAAGAGAAGAGACCCAGTACTTC. Encoded protein: CASSLMSNEREETQYF.

This clonotype turned up a few times. The V call is TRBV20-1, the J call TRBJ2-3, with 13 nucleotides matching TRBD2. The CDR3 sequence is 19 residues long. Germline V CDR1 and CDR2: DFQATT, SNEGSKA (reference sequence). V lost 0 bases to trimming and J lost 4 bases; unmatched junction nucleotides: 13. Here the CDR3 DNA reads TGCAGTGCTAGAGATTCACTAGCGGGAGGGCCTGATCCCTCAGATACGCAGTATTTT. Amino acid sequence: CSARDSLAGGPDPSDTQYF.

V is TRBV7-6 and J is TRBJ2-2, with D possibly called TRBD1 or TRBD2 (5 bases each). The CDR3 contains 17 residues. The V gene's germline CDR1 is SGHVS and CDR2 FNYEAQ. V lost 4 bases and J 2 bases, leaving 17 bases between the germline ends. The CDR3 nucleotides read TGTGCCAGCAGCTCTCCCCCGGGTTGGGACAACACCGGGGAGCTGTTTTTT. Translated, it gives CASSSPPGWDNTGELFF.

The chain joins TRBV20-1 to TRBJ2-7, with TRBD2 as a possible D gene (5 bases). This CDR3 contains 13 residues. V was cut by 6 bases and J by 2 bases, with 14 bases left in between. CDR1 DFQATT and CDR2 SNEGSKA come from the germline V gene (reference sequence). CDR3 bases: TGCAGTGCGAAAGAAATTAGCGCCTACGAGCAGTACTTC. As protein: CSAKEISAYEQYF.

This clonotype was observed at least ten times. The chain joins TRBV29-1 to TRBJ2-3; 8 bases line up with TRBD2. CDR1 is SQVTM and CDR2 is ANQGSEA in the germline V gene. This CDR3 is built from 15 residues. V lost 6 bases, J lost 2 bases, and 10 bases stayed unmatched. This CDR3 reads CSVPWLAGFTDTQYF. Written as DNA, the CDR3 is TGCAGCGTCCCATGGCTAGCGGGCTTCACAGATACGCAGTATTTT.

The V call is TRBV12-3 or TRBV12-4, the J call TRBJ1-3; D gene uncertain. The V end lost 3 bases, the J end lost 8 bases, and 8 bases lay between the germline ends. The CDR3 has 12 residues. In DNA, the CDR3 is TGTGCCAGCAGTTTTGCCGTCGACACCATATATTTT. Encoded protein: CASSFAVDTIYF.

This rearrangement joins TRBV12-3 or TRBV12-4 to TRBJ1-2; 7 bases fit TRBD1. This CDR3 contains 15 residues. With V trimmed by 2 bases and J by 3 bases, 6 bases remained unmatched. CDR3 in DNA: TGTGCCAGCAGTTTATGGCCAGGGACAGACTATGGCTACACCTTC. This codes for CASSLWPGTDYGYTF.